The entry that follows covers one T cell receptor beta chain sequence. This sample is drawn from a study of blood T cell repertoires in COVID-19. Here immunoSEQ multiplex PCR was the method, and the copy in TCRdb shows in-frame clones only, minus some. The sample has just over 350,000 clones, about 88% seen once. Germline assignment: CDR1 SEHNR and CDR2 FQNEAQ (reference sequence). This CDR3 has 10 amino acids. Trimming took off 3 bases at V and 7 bases at J, with 3 bases between the two ends. This TCR was sampled from a woman aged 30 to 39 who had recovered from COVID-19. This rearrangement joins TRBV7-9 to TRBJ1-1; D remains unclear. Sequences were obtained from PBMCs or T cells enriched from blood (not recorded which). This CDR3 is CASSFSEAFF. The CDR3 DNA follows: TGTGCCAGCAGCTTTAGTGAAGCTTTCTTT.